The sequence of this T cell receptor beta chain was determined in a study of identical twins. The study, taken as a whole, reports: Modelling underestimated the level of out-of-frame TCR alpha sharing observed in monozygotic twins. Partly confounded zero-insertion analyses could result from invariant MAIT and iNKT cells.

This CDR3 spans 15 amino acids. CDR1 and CDR2 from the germline V gene are DFQATT and SNEGSKA (reference sequence). The J segment lost 8 bases and the V segment lost 6 bases, leaving 13 bases of the junction unmatched. TCRdb fed the 5' RACE reads into MiXCR, producing one record per CDR3 protein. This table holds some 760,000 distinct CDR3 sequences, over 15% found once. For this clonotype: No antigen is known for it.

These same data were also listed under a study on T cells expressing NK-cell markers. That publication notes: Eight donors were sequenced, of whom seven were HCMV-seropositive, while the remaining one was HCMV-seronegative. One observes that, in a handful of donors, these clonotypes were also the leading ones within the CD3+CD56-NKG2C+ fraction.

Sequencing was done on a sample of PBMCs. This TCR was recovered from a woman aged 18 to 35 in good health. The chain recombines TRBV20-1 with TRBJ1-4; 9 bases fit TRBD1. The CDR3 here is CSALGVGQGGEKLFF. The CDR3 bases are TGCAGTGCCTTAGGGGTGGGACAGGGAGGCGAAAAACTGTTTTTT.